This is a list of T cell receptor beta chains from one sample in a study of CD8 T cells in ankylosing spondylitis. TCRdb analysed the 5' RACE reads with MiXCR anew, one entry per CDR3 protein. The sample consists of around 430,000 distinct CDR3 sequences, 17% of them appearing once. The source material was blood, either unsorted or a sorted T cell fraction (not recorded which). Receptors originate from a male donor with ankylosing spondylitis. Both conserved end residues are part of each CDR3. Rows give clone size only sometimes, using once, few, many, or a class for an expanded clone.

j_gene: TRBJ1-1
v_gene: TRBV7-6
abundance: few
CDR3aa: CASSLSGVNTEAFF

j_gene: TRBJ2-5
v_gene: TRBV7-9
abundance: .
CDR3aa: CASSFRTGTETQYF

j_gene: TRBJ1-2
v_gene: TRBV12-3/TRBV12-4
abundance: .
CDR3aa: CASSRGLAGGYTF

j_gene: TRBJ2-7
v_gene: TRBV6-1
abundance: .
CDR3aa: CASSERNRPYEQYF

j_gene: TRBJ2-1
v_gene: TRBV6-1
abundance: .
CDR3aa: CASTTTSGGYNEQFF

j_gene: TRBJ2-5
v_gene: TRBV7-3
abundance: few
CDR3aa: CASSLSPAGGHLVETQYF

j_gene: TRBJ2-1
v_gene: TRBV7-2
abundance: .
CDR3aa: CASSSWTKLYNEQFF

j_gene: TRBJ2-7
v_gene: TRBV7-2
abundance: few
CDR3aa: CASSPNPGSSYEQYF

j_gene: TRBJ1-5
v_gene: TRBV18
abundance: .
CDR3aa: CASSQQRELQPQHF

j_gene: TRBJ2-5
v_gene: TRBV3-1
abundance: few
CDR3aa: CASSYGRGRKTQYF

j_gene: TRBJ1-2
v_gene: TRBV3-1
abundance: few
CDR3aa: CASSQDWGGIDYGYTF

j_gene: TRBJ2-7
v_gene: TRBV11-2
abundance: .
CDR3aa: CASSLSVPSYEQYF

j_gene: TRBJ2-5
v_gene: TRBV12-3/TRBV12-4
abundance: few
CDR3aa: CASKQGAGETQYF

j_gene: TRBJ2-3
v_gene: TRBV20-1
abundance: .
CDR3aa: CSARDESGTDTQYF

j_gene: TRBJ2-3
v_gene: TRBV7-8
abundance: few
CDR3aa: CASSLAVAGGRTDTQYF

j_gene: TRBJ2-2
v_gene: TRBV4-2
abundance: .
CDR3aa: CASSQGTSGSSGELFF

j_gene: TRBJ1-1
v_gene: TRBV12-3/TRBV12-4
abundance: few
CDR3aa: CASTMEAGVTEAFF

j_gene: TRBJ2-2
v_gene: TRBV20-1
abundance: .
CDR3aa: CSARAPQQGVTGELFF

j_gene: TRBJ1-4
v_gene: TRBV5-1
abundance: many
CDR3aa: CASRYLSGTTNEKLFF

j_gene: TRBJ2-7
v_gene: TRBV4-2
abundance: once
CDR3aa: CASSPQQGASYEQYF

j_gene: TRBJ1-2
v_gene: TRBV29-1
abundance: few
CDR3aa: CSVESGTGGAGKF

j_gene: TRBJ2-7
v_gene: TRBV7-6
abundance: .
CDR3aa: CASTLGGASSEQYF

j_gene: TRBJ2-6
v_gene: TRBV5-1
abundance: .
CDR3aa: CASSLETPPGANVLTF

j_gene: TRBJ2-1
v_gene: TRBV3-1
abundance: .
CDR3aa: CASSLSSGSTGEQFF

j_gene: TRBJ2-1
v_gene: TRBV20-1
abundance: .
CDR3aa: CSAPRGGFYNEQFF

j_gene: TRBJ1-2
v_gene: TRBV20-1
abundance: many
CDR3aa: CSAREWAPREPHNYGYTF

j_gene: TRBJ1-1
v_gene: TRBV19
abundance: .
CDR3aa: CASSAPTMNTEAFF

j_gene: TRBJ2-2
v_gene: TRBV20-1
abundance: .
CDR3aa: CSAPGQSTNTGELFF

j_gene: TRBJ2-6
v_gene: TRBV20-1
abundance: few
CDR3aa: CSAGPMSSGANVLTF

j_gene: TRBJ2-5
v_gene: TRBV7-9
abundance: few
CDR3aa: CASSFLGALETQYF

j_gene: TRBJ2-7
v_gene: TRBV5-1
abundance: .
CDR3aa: CASSPTAGGLYHEQYF

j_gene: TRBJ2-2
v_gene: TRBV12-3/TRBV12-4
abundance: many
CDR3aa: CASSSPWVTGELFF

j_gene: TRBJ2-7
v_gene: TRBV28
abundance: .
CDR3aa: CASSSVTYEQYF

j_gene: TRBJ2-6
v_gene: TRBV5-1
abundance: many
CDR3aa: CASSRQGSEMANVLTF

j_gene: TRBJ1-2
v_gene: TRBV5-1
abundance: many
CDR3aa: CASSLARPDSLGAIVYGYTF

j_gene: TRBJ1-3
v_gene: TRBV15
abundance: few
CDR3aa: CATSRDLGRGVFF

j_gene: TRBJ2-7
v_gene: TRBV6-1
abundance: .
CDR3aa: CASSVGHYEQYF

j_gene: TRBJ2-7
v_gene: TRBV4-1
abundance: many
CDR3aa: CASSQEGPGASYEQYF

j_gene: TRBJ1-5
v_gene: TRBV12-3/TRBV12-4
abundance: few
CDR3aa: CASSLHTNQPQHF

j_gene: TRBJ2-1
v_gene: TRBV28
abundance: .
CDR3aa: CASRLRTSGRFRWDNEQFF

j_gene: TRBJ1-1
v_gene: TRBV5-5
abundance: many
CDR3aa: CASSSQGRTEAFF

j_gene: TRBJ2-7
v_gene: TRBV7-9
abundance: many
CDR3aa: CASSLEGARNEQYF

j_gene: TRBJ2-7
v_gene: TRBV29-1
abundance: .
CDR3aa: CSAIGLAGPYEQYF

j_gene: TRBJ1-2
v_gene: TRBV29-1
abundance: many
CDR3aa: CSVDEGSYGYTF

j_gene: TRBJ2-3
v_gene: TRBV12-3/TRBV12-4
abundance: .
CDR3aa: CASSSRTSLTDTQYF

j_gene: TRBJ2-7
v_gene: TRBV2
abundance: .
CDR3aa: CASSEGNYEQYF

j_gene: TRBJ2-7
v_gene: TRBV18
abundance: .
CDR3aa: CASSPLSTAGEVGQYF

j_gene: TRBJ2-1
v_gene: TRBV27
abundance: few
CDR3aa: CASSWRGGSGNEQFF

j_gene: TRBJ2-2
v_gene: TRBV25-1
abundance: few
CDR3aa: CASSEYRGQGTGELFF

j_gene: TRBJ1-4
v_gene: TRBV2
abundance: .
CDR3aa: CASTMGGQGPRGGEKLFF

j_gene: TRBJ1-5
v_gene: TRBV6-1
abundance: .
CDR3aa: CASGTVVDNQPQHF

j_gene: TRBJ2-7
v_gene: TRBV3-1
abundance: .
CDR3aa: CASTSGSGEHNYEQYF

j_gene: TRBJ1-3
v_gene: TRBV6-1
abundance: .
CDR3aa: CASSGPSPDSGNTIYF